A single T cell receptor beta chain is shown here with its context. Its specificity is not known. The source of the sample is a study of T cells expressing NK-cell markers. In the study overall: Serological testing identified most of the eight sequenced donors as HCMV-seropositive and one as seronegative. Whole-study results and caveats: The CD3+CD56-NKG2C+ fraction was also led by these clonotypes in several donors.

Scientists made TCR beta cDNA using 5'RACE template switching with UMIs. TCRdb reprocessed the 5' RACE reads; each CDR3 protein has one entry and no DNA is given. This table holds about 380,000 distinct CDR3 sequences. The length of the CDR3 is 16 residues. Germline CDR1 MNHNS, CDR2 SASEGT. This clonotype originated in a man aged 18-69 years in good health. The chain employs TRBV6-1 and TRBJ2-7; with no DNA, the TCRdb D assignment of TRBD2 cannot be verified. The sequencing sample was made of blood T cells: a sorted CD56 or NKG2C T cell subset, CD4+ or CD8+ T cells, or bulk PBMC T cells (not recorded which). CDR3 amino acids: CASSESTMGPQGEQYF.